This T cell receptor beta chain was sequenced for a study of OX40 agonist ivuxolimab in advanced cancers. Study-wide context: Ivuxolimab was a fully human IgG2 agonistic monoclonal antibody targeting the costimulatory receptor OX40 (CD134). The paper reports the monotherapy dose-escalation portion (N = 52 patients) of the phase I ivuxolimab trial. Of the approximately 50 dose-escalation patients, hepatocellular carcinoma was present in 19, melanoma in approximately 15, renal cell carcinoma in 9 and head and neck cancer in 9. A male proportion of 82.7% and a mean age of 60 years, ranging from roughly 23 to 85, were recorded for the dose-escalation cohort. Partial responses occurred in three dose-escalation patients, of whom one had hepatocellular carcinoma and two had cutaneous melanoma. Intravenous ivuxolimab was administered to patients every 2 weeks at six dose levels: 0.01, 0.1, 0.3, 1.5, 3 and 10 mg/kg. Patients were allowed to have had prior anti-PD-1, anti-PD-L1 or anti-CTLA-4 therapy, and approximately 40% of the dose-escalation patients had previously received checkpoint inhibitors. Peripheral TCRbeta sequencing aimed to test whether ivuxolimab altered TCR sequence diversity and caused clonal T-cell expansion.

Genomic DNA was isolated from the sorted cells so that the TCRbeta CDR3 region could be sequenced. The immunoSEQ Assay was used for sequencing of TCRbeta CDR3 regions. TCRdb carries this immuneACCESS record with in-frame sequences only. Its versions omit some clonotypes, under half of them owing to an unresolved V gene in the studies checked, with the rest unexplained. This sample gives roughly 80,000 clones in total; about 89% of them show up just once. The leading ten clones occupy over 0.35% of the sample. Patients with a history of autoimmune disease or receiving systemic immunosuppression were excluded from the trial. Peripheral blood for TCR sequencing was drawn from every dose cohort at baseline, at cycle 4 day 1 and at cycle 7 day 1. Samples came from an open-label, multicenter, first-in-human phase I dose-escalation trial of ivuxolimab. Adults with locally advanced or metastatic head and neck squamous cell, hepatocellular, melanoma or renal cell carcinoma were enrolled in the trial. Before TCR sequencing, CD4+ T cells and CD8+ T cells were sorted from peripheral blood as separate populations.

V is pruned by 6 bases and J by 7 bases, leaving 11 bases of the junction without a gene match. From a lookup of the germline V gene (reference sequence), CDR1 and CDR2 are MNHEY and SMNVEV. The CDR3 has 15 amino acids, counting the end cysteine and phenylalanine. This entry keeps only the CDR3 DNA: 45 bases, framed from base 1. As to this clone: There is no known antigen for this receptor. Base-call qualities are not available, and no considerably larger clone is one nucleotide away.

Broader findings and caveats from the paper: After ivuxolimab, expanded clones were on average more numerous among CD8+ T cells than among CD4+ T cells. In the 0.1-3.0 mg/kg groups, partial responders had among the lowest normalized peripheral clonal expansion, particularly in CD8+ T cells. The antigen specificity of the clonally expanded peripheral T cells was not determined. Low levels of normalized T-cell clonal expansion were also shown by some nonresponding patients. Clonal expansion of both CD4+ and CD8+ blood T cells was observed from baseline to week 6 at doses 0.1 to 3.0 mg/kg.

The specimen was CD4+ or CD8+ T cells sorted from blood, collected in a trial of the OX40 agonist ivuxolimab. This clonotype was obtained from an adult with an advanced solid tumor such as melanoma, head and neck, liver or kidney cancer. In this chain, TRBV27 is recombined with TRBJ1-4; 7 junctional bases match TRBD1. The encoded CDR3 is CASRTADRIPEKLFF. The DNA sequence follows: TGTGCCAGCAGGACCGCGGACAGGATTCCTGAAAAACTGTTTTTT.